Listed below are T cell receptor beta chains from one sample, sequenced in a study of T cell repertoires in cytomegalovirus infection. What these receptors recognize is not known. TCRdb redid the calling of the reads with MiXCR, one entry per CDR3 protein. The table includes about 890,000 distinct CDR3 sequences, approximately 33% detected once. The sequencing here drew on cultured CD8+ T cells from PBMCs, taken from culture after CMV antigen stimulation. These TCRs come from a human donor in good health (CMV status not recorded). Some clones in this sample may be carry-over from other donors' samples. Both conserved end residues are part of each CDR3. A D gene is named only where the DNA matches it firmly. Where a row states a size, it is once, few, many or the class of an expanded clone; other rows omit it.

d_call: TRBD1
clone_size: many
j_call: TRBJ2-7
v_call: TRBV27
cdr3_nt: TGTGCCAGCAGCTCTACAGGGGGGTACGAGCAGTACTTC
cdr3_aa: CASSSTGGYEQYF

d_call: TRBD1
clone_size: many
j_call: TRBJ2-5
v_call: TRBV7-2
cdr3_nt: TGTGCCAGCAGCTACCACAGGGGGCAAGAGACCCAGTACTTC
cdr3_aa: CASSYHRGQETQYF

d_call: .
clone_size: many
j_call: TRBJ1-6
v_call: TRBV6-6
cdr3_nt: TGTGCCAGCAGTTCCAGGGGCGGAGATTCACCCCTCCACTTT
cdr3_aa: CASSSRGGDSPLHF

d_call: .
clone_size: many
j_call: TRBJ2-7
v_call: TRBV7-2
cdr3_nt: TGTGCCAGCAGCTTAGGGAGTTGGCAGTACTTC
cdr3_aa: CASSLGSWQYF

d_call: TRBD1
clone_size: many
j_call: TRBJ2-5
v_call: TRBV7-9
cdr3_nt: TGTGCCAGCAGCCCTCGGACAGGGCCCCAAGAGACCCAGTACTTC
cdr3_aa: CASSPRTGPQETQYF

d_call: .
clone_size: .
j_call: TRBJ2-5
v_call: TRBV19
cdr3_nt: TGTGCCAGTAGTATTGACAGGGAGACCCAGTACTTC
cdr3_aa: CASSIDRETQYF

d_call: TRBD1
clone_size: few
j_call: TRBJ1-1
v_call: TRBV5-4
cdr3_nt: TGTGCCAGCAGCTTTAACAGGGGACTTGGGACTGAAGCTTTCTTT
cdr3_aa: CASSFNRGLGTEAFF

d_call: TRBD2
clone_size: .
j_call: TRBJ2-7
v_call: TRBV12-3/TRBV12-4
cdr3_nt: TGTGTCAGCAGCCCTTACCAGGGAGGGGACGAGCAGTACTTC
cdr3_aa: CVSSPYQGGDEQYF

d_call: TRBD1
clone_size: many
j_call: TRBJ1-2
v_call: TRBV7-2
cdr3_nt: TGTGCCAGCAGCTTAGTTGGGACAGGGGACCCCTATAACTATGGCTACACCTTC
cdr3_aa: CASSLVGTGDPYNYGYTF

d_call: TRBD1
clone_size: .
j_call: TRBJ1-2
v_call: TRBV4-3
cdr3_nt: TGCGCCAGCAGCCAAGAAGGAGCCTGGACAGGGGGCAATGGCTACACCTTC
cdr3_aa: CASSQEGAWTGGNGYTF

d_call: TRBD2
clone_size: .
j_call: TRBJ2-5
v_call: TRBV12-3/TRBV12-4
cdr3_nt: TGTGCCAGCAGTCCCGTAGCGGGTAAAGAGACCCAGTACTTC
cdr3_aa: CASSPVAGKETQYF

d_call: TRBD1
clone_size: .
j_call: TRBJ2-2
v_call: TRBV4-1
cdr3_nt: TGCGCCAGCAGCCAAGAAGACCAGGGGGCGACCGGGGAGCTGTTTTTT
cdr3_aa: CASSQEDQGATGELFF

d_call: .
clone_size: few
j_call: TRBJ2-7
v_call: TRBV4-1
cdr3_nt: TGCGCCAGCAGCCAAGAGTGGGGTTCTTTCAACTACGAGCAGTACTTC
cdr3_aa: CASSQEWGSFNYEQYF

d_call: .
clone_size: many
j_call: TRBJ2-5
v_call: TRBV7-9
cdr3_nt: TGTGCCAGCAGCCCTGAAGGCAGGGAGGAGACCCAGTACTTC
cdr3_aa: CASSPEGREETQYF

d_call: .
clone_size: few
j_call: TRBJ2-1
v_call: TRBV12-3/TRBV12-4
cdr3_nt: TGTGCCAACAGTTTAGGGGGGGGGAATGAGCAGTTCTTC
cdr3_aa: CANSLGGGNEQFF

d_call: .
clone_size: few
j_call: TRBJ1-5
v_call: TRBV20-1
cdr3_nt: TGCAGTGCTAATCAGGGGCTGAGCAATCAGCCCCAGCATTTT
cdr3_aa: CSANQGLSNQPQHF

d_call: .
clone_size: few
j_call: TRBJ2-3
v_call: TRBV7-9
cdr3_nt: TGTGCCAGCAGCCCGTCCCGACTAGTTTATACGCAGTATTTT
cdr3_aa: CASSPSRLVYTQYF